These 9 T cell receptor beta chains were all obtained from the same sample, sequenced in a study of shared clonotypes between healthy human individuals. Profiling relied on immunoSEQ multiplex PCR, and the TCRdb table lists in-frame clones only, not all of them. Found here are around 720,000 clones, around 73% of them singletons; the top ten hold about 1.8%. Sequencing was done on a sample of memory CD4+ T cells sorted from blood. The subset is: CD45RA-negative fraction. The receptors were gathered from a woman under 40 in good health.

The V call is TRBV7-9, the J call TRBJ2-7, with a possible D match to TRBD2 (6 bases). CDR3 length: 13 amino acids. The V gene lost 5 bases and the J gene lost 7 bases, with 15 bases spanning the gap. CDR1 SEHNR and CDR2 FQNEAQ come from the germline V gene (reference sequence). The CDR3 DNA follows: TGTGCCAGCAGCGCCTCGCGGGGTCAAGAGCAGTACTTC. It codes for CASSASRGQEQYF.

The chain uses TRBV2 and TRBJ2-2; no reliable D call. V lost 7 bases, J lost 0 bases, and 3 bases lay in between. The CDR3 has 12 residues. From germline, CDR1 is SNHLY and CDR2 FYNNEI. The CDR3 region is CASIPNTGELFF. In DNA form, the CDR3 reads TGTGCCAGCATCCCGAACACCGGGGAGCTGTTTTTT.

This chain uses TRBV27 with TRBJ2-7; D possibly corresponds to TRBD2 (6 bases). The CDR3 has 16 residues. The V gene's germline CDR1 is MNHEY and CDR2 SMNVEV (reference sequence). V dropped 0 bases and J dropped 0 bases, with 12 bases sitting between them. The CDR3 DNA sequence: TGTGCCAGCAGTTTATCCCTAGCGACCTCCTCCTACGAGCAGTACTTC. This sequence encodes CASSLSLATSSYEQYF.

The chain recombines TRBV29-1 with TRBJ1-4; 11 positions match TRBD1. This CDR3 spans 13 amino acids. Germline CDR1 is SQVTM and CDR2 is ANQGSEA. Losses at the gene ends were 7 bases for V and 8 bases for J; bases not matched to a gene: 6. This chain's CDR3 is CSAGTGGGEKLFF. The DNA of the CDR3 is TGCAGCGCCGGGACAGGGGGAGGGGAAAAACTGTTTTTT.

The count of this clone is one. CDR3 sequence (DNA): TGTGCCAGCCGAACTAGCGGGACAGGGGCCGGCGAGCAGTACTTC. It codes for CASRTSGTGAGEQYF. V usage is TRBV6-5 and J usage is TRBJ2-7; D assignment may be TRBD1 or TRBD2 (10 bases each). The CDR3 spans 15 residues. From germline, CDR1 is MNHEY and CDR2 SVGAGI. The V end was cut by 8 bases, the J end by 6 bases, with 23 bases between.

The CDR3 DNA follows: TGCGCCAGCATTCGAGTGGCTGGGACCGGGGAGCTGTTTTTT. Translation: CASIRVAGTGELFF. The chain uses TRBV5-1 and TRBJ2-2; D is uncertain. Germline loops: CDR1 SGHRS, CDR2 YFSETQ. V dropped 6 bases and J dropped 5 bases, with 14 bases sitting between them. This CDR3 comprises 14 residues. The full variable domain, in which reference TRBV5-1 and TRBJ2-2 provide the parts outside the CDR3, is KAGVTQTPRYLIKTRGQQVTLSCSPISGHRSVSWYQQTPGQGLQFLFEYFSETQRNKGNFPGRFSGRQFSNSRSEMNVSTLELGDSALYLCASIRVAGTGELFFGEGSRLTVL.

The V and J genes are TRBV28 and TRBJ2-3; 10 bases agree with TRBD2. CDR3 length: 16 residues. From germline, CDR1 is MDHEN and CDR2 SYDVKM. Trimming at V came to 3 bases and at J to 5 bases, leaving 8 bases not matched to a gene. The CDR3 sequence: CASSLSPSGSRDTQYF. CDR3 in DNA: TGTGCCAGCAGTTTGTCGCCTAGCGGGAGTCGAGATACGCAGTATTTT.

The rearrangement joins TRBV5-1 to TRBJ1-2, with D uncertain. Germline-derived CDR1 and CDR2 are SGHRS and YFSETQ. This CDR3 region has 14 residues. V was pared by 0 bases and J by 1 base, with 7 bases between. The CDR3 reads CASSLDGLNYGYTF. In DNA, the CDR3 is TGCGCCAGCAGCTTGGACGGCCTTAACTATGGCTACACCTTC.

The V call is TRBV5-5, the J call TRBJ2-3; D perhaps matches TRBD1 (5 bases). V dropped 4 bases and J dropped 0 bases, with 15 bases sitting between them. Per germline, CDR1 SGHKS and CDR2 YYEKEE (reference sequence). The CDR3 consists of 16 residues. This CDR3 reads CASSIRQGSSTDTQYF. CDR3 coding DNA: TGTGCCAGCAGCATTCGCCAGGGCAGCAGCACAGATACGCAGTATTTT.